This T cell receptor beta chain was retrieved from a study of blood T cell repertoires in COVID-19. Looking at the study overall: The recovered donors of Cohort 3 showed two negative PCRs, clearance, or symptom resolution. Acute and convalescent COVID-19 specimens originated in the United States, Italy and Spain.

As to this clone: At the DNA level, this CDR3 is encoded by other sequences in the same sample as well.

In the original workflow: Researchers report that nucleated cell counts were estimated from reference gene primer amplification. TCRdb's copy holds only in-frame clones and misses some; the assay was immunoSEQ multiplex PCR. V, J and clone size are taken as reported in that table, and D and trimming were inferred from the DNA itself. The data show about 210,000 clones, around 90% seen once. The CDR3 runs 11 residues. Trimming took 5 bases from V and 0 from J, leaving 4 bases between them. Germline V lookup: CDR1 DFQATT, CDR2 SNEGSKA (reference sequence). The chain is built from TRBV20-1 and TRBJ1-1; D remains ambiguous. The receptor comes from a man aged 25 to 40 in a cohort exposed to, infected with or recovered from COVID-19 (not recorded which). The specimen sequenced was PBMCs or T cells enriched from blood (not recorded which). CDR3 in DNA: TGCAGTGCTCCCGTGAACACTGAAGCTTTCTTT. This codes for CSAPVNTEAFF.